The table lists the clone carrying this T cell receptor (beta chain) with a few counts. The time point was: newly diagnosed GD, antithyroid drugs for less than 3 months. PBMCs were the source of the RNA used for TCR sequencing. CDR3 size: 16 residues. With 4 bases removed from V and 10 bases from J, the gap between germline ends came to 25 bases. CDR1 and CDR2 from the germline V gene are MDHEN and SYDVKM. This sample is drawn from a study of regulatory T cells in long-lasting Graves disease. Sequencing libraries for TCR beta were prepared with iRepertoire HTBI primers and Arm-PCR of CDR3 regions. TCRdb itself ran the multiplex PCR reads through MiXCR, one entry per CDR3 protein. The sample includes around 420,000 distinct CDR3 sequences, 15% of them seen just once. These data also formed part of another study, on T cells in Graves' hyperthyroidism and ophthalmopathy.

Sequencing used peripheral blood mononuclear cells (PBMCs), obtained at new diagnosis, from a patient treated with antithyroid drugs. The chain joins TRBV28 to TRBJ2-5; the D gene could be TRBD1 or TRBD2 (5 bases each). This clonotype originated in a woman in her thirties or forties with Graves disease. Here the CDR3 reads CASSSHRRGTADDQYF. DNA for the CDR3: TGTGCCAGCAGTTCCCACCGCCGAGGGACCGCTGACGACCAGTACTTC.